A selection of T cell receptor beta chains follows, all from one sample in a study of T cells after yellow fever vaccination. TCRdb re-called the 5' RACE reads through MiXCR, storing one row per CDR3 protein. The sample carries about 240,000 distinct CDR3 sequences, roughly 3.7% recorded once. Sample: PBMCs, taken 15 days after the yellow fever booster vaccination. These receptor sequences come from a man between 18 and 35 years old who received the YFV17D yellow fever vaccine. Each CDR3 is given with its conserved first and last residue. The D gene is left open where the match is weak. Clone size, where shown, is once, few, many, or a class for clones that have expanded.

>TRBV12-3/TRBV12-4|TRBD1|TRBJ2-2|15|many
CASSFPGGYTGELFF
TGTGCCAGCAGTTTCCCAGGGGGCTACACCGGGGAGCTGTTTTTT
>TRBV15|TRBD1|TRBJ2-1|16|many
CATSSDRGPSYNEQFF
TGTGCCACCAGCAGTGACAGGGGGCCTTCCTACAATGAGCAGTTCTTC
>TRBV5-1|TRBD1|TRBJ1-5|15|many
CASSLQGASSQPQHF
TGCGCCAGCAGCCTACAGGGGGCGAGTAGTCAGCCCCAGCATTTT
>TRBV12-3/TRBV12-4|NA|TRBJ1-3|15|many
CASSSTVVEGNTIYF
TGTGCCAGCAGTTCGACAGTAGTGGAAGGAAACACCATATATTTT
>TRBV12-3/TRBV12-4|NA|TRBJ2-1|14|many
CASSLVELVSEQFF
TGTGCCAGCAGTTTAGTGGAGTTGGTGAGTGAGCAGTTCTTC
>TRBV20-1|NA|TRBJ1-5|14|many
CSTNTSISNQPQHF
TGCAGTACTAATACATCGATTAGCAATCAGCCCCAGCATTTT
>TRBV6-5|NA|TRBJ2-5|14|many
CASSYLGPEETQYF
TGTGCCAGCAGTTACTTGGGGCCGGAAGAGACCCAGTACTTC
>TRBV7-2|NA|TRBJ1-3|17|NA
CASSPVGGGYSGNTIYF
TGTGCCAGCAGCCCAGTCGGGGGAGGGTATTCTGGAAACACCATATATTTT
>TRBV28|NA|TRBJ2-1|14|many
CASSLHGEVQEQFF
TGTGCCAGCAGCCTACACGGGGAGGTACAGGAGCAGTTCTTC
>TRBV12-3/TRBV12-4|TRBD1|TRBJ2-7|12|many
CASRLTGNEQYF
TGTGCCAGCAGACTGACAGGGAACGAGCAGTACTTC
>TRBV12-3/TRBV12-4|NA|TRBJ1-5|14|few
CASSDTAFNQPQHF
TGTGCCAGCAGCGACACAGCCTTCAATCAGCCCCAGCATTTT
>TRBV20-1|TRBD2|TRBJ2-1|15|many
CSARDLGGVYNEQFF
TGCAGTGCTAGAGATTTGGGGGGGGTCTACAATGAGCAGTTCTTC
>TRBV20-1|TRBD2|TRBJ2-5|12|many
CSALAGGPRQYF
TGCAGTGCTCTAGCGGGGGGCCCTCGTCAGTACTTC
>TRBV2|TRBD2|TRBJ2-5|15|many
CASSEARGYQETQYF
TGTGCCAGCAGTGAAGCGCGGGGGTACCAAGAGACCCAGTACTTC
>TRBV6-5|TRBD1|TRBJ2-3|14|many
CATRAGGAADTQYF
TGTGCCACCAGGGCAGGGGGCGCAGCAGATACGCAGTATTTT
>TRBV7-9|NA|TRBJ2-7|13|many
CASSFSIRDEQYF
TGTGCCAGCAGCTTTAGCATTAGGGACGAGCAGTACTTC
>TRBV7-2|TRBD2|TRBJ2-1|15|few
CASSTSGSSYNEQFF
TGTGCCAGCAGCACTAGCGGGAGCTCCTACAATGAGCAGTTCTTC
>TRBV7-6|NA|TRBJ1-5|14|many
CASNRTGGDQPQHF
TGTGCCAGCAACCGTACGGGGGGGGATCAGCCCCAGCATTTT
>TRBV5-1|NA|TRBJ2-2|18|many
CASSPPSLRLANTGELFF
TGCGCCAGCAGCCCGCCCAGCCTTCGACTAGCGAACACCGGGGAGCTGTTTTTT
>TRBV10-3|NA|TRBJ2-3|17|many
CAISSSGAHPPTDTQYF
TGTGCCATCAGCTCTTCGGGGGCCCACCCCCCCACAGATACGCAGTATTTT
>TRBV2|TRBD2|TRBJ2-2|13|many
CARTSLNTGELFF
TGTGCCAGGACTAGCCTGAACACCGGGGAGCTGTTTTTT
>TRBV12-3/TRBV12-4|NA|TRBJ2-7|12|few
CASSPEVYEQYF
TGTGCCAGCAGTCCGGAAGTCTACGAGCAGTACTTC
>TRBV7-8|NA|TRBJ2-7|14|many
CASSRSRDSYEQYF
TGTGCCAGCAGCCGTAGTAGGGACTCCTACGAGCAGTACTTC
>TRBV6-7|TRBD1|TRBJ1-3|16|many
CASSYPDRGGLNTIYF
TGTGCCAGCAGTTACCCCGACAGGGGGGGCTTAAACACCATATATTTT
>TRBV4-2|TRBD1|TRBJ1-4|16|many
CASSQDPGQGGEKLFF
TGTGCCAGCAGCCAAGATCCGGGACAGGGTGGGGAAAAACTGTTTTTT
>TRBV27|TRBD1|TRBJ2-5|14|many
CASSPRQGVETQYF
TGTGCCAGCAGTCCGAGACAGGGGGTAGAGACCCAGTACTTC
>TRBV20-1|TRBD1|TRBJ1-2|13|many
CSAITTGGIGYTF
TGCAGTGCTATAACGACAGGGGGCATTGGCTACACCTTC
>TRBV4-3|NA|TRBJ1-6|15|many
CASSQDRAYNSPLHF
TGCGCCAGCAGCCAAGACCGCGCGTATAATTCACCCCTCCACTTT
>TRBV30|TRBD1|TRBJ2-1|16|many
CAWSRGTGFSYNEQFF
TGTGCCTGGAGCCGCGGGACAGGGTTTTCCTACAATGAGCAGTTCTTC